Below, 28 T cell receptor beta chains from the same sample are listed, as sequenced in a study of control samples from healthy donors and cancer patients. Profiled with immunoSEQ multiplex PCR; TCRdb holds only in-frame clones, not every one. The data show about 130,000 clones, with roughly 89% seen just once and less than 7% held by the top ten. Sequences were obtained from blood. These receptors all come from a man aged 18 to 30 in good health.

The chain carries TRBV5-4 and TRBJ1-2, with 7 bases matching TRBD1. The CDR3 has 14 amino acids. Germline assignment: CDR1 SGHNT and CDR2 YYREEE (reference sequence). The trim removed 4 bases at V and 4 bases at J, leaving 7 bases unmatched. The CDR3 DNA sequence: TGTGCCAGCAGCACGGGACAGTTTCTCTATGGCTACACCTTC. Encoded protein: CASSTGQFLYGYTF. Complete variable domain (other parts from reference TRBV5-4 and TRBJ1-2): ETGVTQSPTHLIKTRGQQVTLRCSSQSGHNTVSWYQQALGQGPQFIFQYYREEENGRGNFPPRFSGLQFPNYSSELNVNALELDDSALYLCASSTGQFLYGYTFGSGTRLTVV.

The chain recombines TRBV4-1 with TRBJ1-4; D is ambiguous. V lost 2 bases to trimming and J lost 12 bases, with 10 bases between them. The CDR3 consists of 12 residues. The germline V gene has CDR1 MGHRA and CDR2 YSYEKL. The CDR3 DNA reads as TGCGCCAGCAGCCAACCCCTAGGTGAACTGTTTTTT. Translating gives CASSQPLGELFF.

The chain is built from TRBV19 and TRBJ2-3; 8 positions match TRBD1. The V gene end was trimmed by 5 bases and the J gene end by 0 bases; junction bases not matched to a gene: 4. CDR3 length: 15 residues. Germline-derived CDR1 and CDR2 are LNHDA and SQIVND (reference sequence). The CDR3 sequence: CASSAQGVSTDTQYF. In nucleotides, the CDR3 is TGTGCCAGTAGTGCACAGGGGGTAAGCACAGATACGCAGTATTTT.

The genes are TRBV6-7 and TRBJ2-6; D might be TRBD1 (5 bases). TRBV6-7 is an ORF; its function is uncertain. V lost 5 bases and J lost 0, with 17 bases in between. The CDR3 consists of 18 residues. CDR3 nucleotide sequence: TGTGCCAGCAGTACAGGTGACAGTAGAGTCTCTGGGGCCAACGTCCTGACTTTC. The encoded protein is CASSTGDSRVSGANVLTF.

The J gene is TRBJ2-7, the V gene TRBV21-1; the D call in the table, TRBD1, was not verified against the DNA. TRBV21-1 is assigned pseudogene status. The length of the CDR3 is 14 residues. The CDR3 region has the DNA TGTGCCAGCAGCAAAGGGCGACAGGGGCCCGAGCAGTACTTC. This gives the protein CASSKGRQGPEQYF.

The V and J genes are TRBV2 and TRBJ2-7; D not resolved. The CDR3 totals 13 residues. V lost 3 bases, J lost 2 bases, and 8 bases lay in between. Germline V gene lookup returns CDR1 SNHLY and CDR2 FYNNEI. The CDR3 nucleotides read TGTGCCAGCAGTGAGGGCATAGCCTACGAGCAGTACTTC. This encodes CASSEGIAYEQYF.

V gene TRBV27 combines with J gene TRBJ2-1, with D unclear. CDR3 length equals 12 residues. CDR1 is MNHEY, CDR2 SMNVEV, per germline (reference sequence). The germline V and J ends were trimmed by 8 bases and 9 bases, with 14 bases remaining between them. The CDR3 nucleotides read TGTGCCAGCGGCCCCCGTTGGCTTGAGCAGTTCTTC. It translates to CASGPRWLEQFF.

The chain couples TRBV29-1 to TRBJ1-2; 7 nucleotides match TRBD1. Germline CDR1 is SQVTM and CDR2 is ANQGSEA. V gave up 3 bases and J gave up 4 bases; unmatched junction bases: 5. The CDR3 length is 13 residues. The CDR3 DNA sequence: TGCAGCGTTGACGACAGGGCGGGCTATGGCTACACCTTC. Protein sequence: CSVDDRAGYGYTF.

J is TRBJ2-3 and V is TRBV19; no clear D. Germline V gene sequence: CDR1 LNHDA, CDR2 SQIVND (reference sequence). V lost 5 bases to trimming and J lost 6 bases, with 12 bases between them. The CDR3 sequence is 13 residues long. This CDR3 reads CASSVSTRDTQYF. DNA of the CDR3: TGTGCCAGTAGTGTAAGTACGAGGGATACGCAGTATTTT.

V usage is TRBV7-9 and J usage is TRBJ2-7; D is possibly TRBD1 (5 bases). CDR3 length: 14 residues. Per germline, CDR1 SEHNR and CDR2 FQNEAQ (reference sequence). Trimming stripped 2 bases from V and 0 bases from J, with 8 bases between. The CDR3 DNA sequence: TGTGCCAGCAGCTTACCCACAGGCTCCTACGAGCAGTACTTC. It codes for CASSLPTGSYEQYF.

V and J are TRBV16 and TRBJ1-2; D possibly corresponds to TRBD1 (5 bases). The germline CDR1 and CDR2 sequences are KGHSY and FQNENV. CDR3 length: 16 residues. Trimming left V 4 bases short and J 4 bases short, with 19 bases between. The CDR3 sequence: CASSPRMGTASYGYTF. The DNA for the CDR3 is TGTGCCAGCAGCCCAAGGATGGGGACGGCTTCCTATGGCTACACCTTC.

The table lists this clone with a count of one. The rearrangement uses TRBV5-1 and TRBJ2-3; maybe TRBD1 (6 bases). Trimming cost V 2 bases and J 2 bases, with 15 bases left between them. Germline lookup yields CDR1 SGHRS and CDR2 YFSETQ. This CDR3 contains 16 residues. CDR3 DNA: TGCGCCAGCAGCTTCGTAGGGGGTATAAACACAGATACGCAGTATTTT. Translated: CASSFVGGINTDTQYF.

In DNA form, the CDR3 reads TGTGCCAGTAGCGGGACAGGGTCGCAAGATACGCAGTATTTT. It is translated as CASSGTGSQDTQYF. The chain employs TRBV19 and TRBJ2-3; 9 bases map to TRBD1. V lost 6 bases, J lost 5 bases, and 6 bases stayed unmatched. The CDR3 loop spans 14 amino acids. From germline, CDR1 is LNHDA and CDR2 SQIVND (reference sequence).

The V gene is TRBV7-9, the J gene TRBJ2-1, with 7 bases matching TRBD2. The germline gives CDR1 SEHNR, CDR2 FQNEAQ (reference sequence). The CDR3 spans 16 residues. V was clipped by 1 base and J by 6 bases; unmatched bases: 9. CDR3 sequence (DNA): TGTGCCAGCAGCTTAGGGCAAGCGGGGCTCTTCAATGAGCAGTTCTTC. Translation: CASSLGQAGLFNEQFF.

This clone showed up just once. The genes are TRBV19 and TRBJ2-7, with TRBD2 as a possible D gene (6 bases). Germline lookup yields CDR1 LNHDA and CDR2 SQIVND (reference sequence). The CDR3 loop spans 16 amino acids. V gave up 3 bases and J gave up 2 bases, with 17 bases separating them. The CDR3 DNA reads TGTGCCAGTAGTATCTCAGTCACTAGCTTTCCCTACGAGCAGTACTTC. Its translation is CASSISVTSFPYEQYF. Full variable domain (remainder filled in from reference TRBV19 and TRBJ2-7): DGGITQSPKYLFRKEGQNVTLSCEQNLNHDAMYWYRQDPGQGLRLIYYSQIVNDFQKGDIAEGYSVSREKKESFPLTVTSAQKNPTAFYLCASSISVTSFPYEQYFGPGTRLTVT.

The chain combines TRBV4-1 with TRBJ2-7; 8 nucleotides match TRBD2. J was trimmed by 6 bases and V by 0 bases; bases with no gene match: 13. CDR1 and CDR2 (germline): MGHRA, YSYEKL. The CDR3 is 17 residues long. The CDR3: CASSQDRFGLGGGEQYF. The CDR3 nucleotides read TGCGCCAGCAGCCAAGATCGATTCGGGCTCGGGGGGGGCGAGCAGTACTTC.

Here the CDR3 reads CASSQDLGEGYNSPLHF. For the CDR3, the DNA is TGCGCCAGCAGCCAAGATCTAGGAGAGGGGTATAATTCACCCCTCCACTTT. The J gene is TRBJ1-6, the V gene TRBV4-1; D is perhaps TRBD1 (5 bases). The germline V gene encodes CDR1 MGHRA and CDR2 YSYEKL. Deletions cut 0 bases from V and 4 bases from J, with 13 bases between. The CDR3 consists of 17 residues.

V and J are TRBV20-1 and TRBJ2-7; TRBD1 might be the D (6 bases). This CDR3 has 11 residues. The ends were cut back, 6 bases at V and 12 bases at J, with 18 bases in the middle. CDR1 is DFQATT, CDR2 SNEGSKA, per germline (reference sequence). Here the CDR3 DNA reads TGCAGTGCCGAAGACAGGTTTTCTAGGTACTTC. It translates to CSAEDRFSRYF.

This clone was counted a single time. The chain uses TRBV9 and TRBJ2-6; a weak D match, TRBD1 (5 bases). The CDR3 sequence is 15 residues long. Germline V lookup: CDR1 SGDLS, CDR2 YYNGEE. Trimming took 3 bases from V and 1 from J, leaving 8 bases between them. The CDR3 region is CASSATGSGANVLTF. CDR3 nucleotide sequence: TGTGCCAGCAGCGCAACAGGTTCTGGGGCCAACGTCCTGACTTTC.

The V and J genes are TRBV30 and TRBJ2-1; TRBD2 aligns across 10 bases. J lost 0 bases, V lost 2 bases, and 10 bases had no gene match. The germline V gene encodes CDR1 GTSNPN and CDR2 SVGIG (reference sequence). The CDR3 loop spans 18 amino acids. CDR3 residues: CAWSPVAVAGGSYNEQFF. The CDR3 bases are TGTGCCTGGAGTCCCGTGGCGGTAGCGGGGGGCTCCTACAATGAGCAGTTCTTC.

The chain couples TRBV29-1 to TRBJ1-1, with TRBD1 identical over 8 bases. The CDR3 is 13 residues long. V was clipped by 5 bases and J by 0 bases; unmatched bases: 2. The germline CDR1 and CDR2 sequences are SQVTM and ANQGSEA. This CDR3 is CSVQDRVNTEAFF. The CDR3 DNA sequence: TGCAGCGTTCAGGACAGGGTGAACACTGAAGCTTTCTTT. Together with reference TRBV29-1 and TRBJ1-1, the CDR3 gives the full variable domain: SAVISQKPSRDICQRGTSLTIQCQVDSQVTMMFWYRQQPGQSLTLIATANQGSEATYESGFVIDKFPISRPNLTFSTLTVSNMSPEDSSIYLCSVQDRVNTEAFFGQGTRLTVV.

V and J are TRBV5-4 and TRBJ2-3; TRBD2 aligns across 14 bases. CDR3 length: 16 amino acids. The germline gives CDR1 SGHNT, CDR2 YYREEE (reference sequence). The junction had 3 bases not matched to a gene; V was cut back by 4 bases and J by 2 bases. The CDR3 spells CASSKGLAGVTDTQYF. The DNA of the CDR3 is TGTGCCAGCAGCAAGGGACTAGCGGGGGTCACAGATACGCAGTATTTT.

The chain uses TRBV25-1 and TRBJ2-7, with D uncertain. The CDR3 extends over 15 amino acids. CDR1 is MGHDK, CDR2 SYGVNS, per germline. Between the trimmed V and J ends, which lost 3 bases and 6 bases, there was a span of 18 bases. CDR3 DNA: TGTGCCAGCAGTGATCCCGGACGAGGCTGCTGCGAGCAGTACTTC. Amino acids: CASSDPGRGCCEQYF.

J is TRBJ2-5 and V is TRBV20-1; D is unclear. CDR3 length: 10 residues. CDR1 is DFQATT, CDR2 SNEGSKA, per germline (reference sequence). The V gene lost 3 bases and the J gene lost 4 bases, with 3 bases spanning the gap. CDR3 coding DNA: TGCAGTGCTAGTCTAGAGACCCAGTACTTC. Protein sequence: CSASLETQYF.

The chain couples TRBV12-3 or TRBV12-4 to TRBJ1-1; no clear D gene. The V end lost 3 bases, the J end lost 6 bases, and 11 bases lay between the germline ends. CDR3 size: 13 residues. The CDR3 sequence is CASSFVGFPEAFF. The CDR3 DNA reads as TGTGCCAGCAGTTTTGTAGGGTTTCCTGAAGCTTTCTTT.

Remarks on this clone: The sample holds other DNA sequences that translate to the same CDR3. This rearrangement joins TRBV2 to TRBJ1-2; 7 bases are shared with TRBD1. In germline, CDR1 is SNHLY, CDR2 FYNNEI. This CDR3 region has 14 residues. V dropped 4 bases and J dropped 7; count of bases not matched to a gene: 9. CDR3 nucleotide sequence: TGTGCCAGCAGTGTGTCAGGGGGTAGGGGTGGCTACACCTTC. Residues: CASSVSGGRGGYTF.

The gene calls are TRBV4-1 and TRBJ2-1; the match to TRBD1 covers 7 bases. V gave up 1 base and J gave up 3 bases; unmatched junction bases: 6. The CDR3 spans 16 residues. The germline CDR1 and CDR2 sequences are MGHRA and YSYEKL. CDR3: CASSQGNTGVYNEQFF. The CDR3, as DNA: TGCGCCAGCAGCCAAGGTAATACAGGGGTCTACAATGAGCAGTTCTTC.

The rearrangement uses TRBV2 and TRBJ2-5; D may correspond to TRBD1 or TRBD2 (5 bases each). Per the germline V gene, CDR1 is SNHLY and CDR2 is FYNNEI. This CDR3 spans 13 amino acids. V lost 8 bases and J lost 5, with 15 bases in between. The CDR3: CASDTDGAETQYF. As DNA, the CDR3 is TGTGCCAGCGATACGGACGGGGCGGAGACCCAGTACTTC.